Listed below are T cell receptor beta chains from one sample, sequenced in a study of control samples from healthy donors and cancer patients. Profiled with immunoSEQ multiplex PCR; TCRdb holds only in-frame clones, not every one. The sample has about 170,000 clones, around 95% seen once. The sequencing input was blood. Source of these receptors: a woman in her sixties in good health. Both conserved end residues are part of each CDR3. A D gene is named only where the DNA matches it firmly. For some rows the clone size is stated as once, few or many, or as a class when expanded; others skip it.

TRBD1,TRBJ2-7,.,TRBV29-1,TGCAGCGTTGAAGGAGGACAGGGATTAGTATTTGGCGAGCAGTACTTC,CSVEGGQGLVFGEQYF
.,TRBJ1-6,few,TRBV5-1,TGCGCCAGCAGCTTGGAGGCAACAGGTTCACCCCTCCACTTT,CASSLEATGSPLHF
.,TRBJ1-4,.,TRBV6-1,TGTGCCAGCAGTGACAGGGGCGGAGGGGAAAAACTGTTTTTT,CASSDRGGGEKLFF
.,TRBJ1-4,.,TRBV10-1,TGCGCCAGCAGTGAATCGCTACAGGGTCGAAAACTGTTTTTT,CASSESLQGRKLFF
.,TRBJ1-2,.,TRBV29-1,TGCAGCGTTGGGGAGGCTAACTATGGCTACACCTTC,CSVGEANYGYTF
.,TRBJ2-1,.,TRBV27,TGTGCCAGCAGTTTTCTTGGGGGAAATGAGCAGTTCTTC,CASSFLGGNEQFF
TRBD1,TRBJ1-4,.,TRBV19,TGTGCCAGTACAACGGACAGAAGGGGGCCAAATGAAAAACTGTTTTTT,CASTTDRRGPNEKLFF
.,TRBJ2-2,.,TRBV12-3/TRBV12-4,TGTGCCAGCAGTTTGGGCAGGGCCGGGGAGCTGTTTTTT,CASSLGRAGELFF
.,TRBJ2-2,.,TRBV2,TGTGCCAGCAGACTCGCGACAGTGAACACCGGGGAGCTGTTTTTT,CASRLATVNTGELFF
.,TRBJ1-3,.,TRBV27,TGTGCCACCACCTCGCCGACAGGAGGCTCTGGAAACACCATATATTTT,CATTSPTGGSGNTIYF
.,TRBJ2-5,once,TRBV9,TGTGCCAGCAGCGTAGGGGGAGAAGAGACCCAGTACTTC,CASSVGGEETQYF
.,TRBJ1-2,.,TRBV29-1,TGCAGTATGGGAGGCGGCTATGGCTACACCTTC,CSMGGGYGYTF
.,TRBJ2-4,.,TRBV18,TGTGCCAGCTCACCATCCCTAGGAAGAGGGACCAAAAACATTCAGTACTTC,CASSPSLGRGTKNIQYF
.,TRBJ2-6,.,TRBV7-6,TGTGCCAGCAGCTTAGTTCAGGGCGGTAGCTCTGGGGCCAACGTCCTGACTTTC,CASSLVQGGSSGANVLTF
.,TRBJ2-2,.,TRBV18,TGTGCCAGCTCACCGGGACAACTGAACACCGGGGAGCTGTTTTTT,CASSPGQLNTGELFF
.,TRBJ2-3,.,TRBV9,TGTGCCAGCAGCGTAACTAACACAGATACGCAGTATTTT,CASSVTNTDTQYF
.,TRBJ2-3,.,TRBV29-1,TGCAGCGCGGGGACTTTCGACCGCACAGATACGCAGTATTTT,CSAGTFDRTDTQYF
.,TRBJ2-6,.,TRBV7-3,TGTGCCAGCAGCTTTTTAGGCGGGGCTGGGGCCAACGTCCTGACTTTC,CASSFLGGAGANVLTF
TRBD2,TRBJ2-5,.,TRBV4-3,TGCGCCAGCAGCCAACTGACTAGCGGGTCTCAAGAGACCCAGTACTTC,CASSQLTSGSQETQYF
.,TRBJ2-6,.,TRBV21-1,TGTGCCAGCAGCGACAACTGCCCGGACAGTGATTTCTCTGGGGCCAACGTCCTGACTTTC,CASSDNCPDSDFSGANVLTF
.,TRBJ1-1,.,TRBV6-5,TGTGCCAGCAAGCGGTTGACTGAAGCTTTCTTT,CASKRLTEAFF
TRBD2,TRBJ2-2,.,TRBV9,TGTGCCAGCAGCGTTGCTAGCGGGGGGTTCACCGGGGAGCTGTTTTTT,CASSVASGGFTGELFF
TRBD1,TRBJ1-6,.,TRBV27,TGTGCCAGCAGTTTATTTTCTTGGACAGGGGCGGGGGCCGTTTCGAGCTCCTATAATTCACCCCTCCACTTT,CASSLFSWTGAGAVSSSYNSPLHF
.,TRBJ1-1,once,TRBV6-1,TGTGCCAGCAGTGATTACAGCTACACTGAAGCTTTCTTT,CASSDYSYTEAFF
.,TRBJ2-7,.,TRBV21-1,TGTGCCAGCAGCAATCGGACCCACGAGCAGTACTTC,CASSNRTHEQYF
.,TRBJ1-1,.,TRBV5-1,TGCGCCAGTAGACAGACTAACACTGAAGCTTTCTTT,CASRQTNTEAFF
.,TRBJ1-2,.,TRBV29-1,TGCAGCCACTCCCAGGGGCCCCTTGCGGGCTACACCTTC,CSHSQGPLAGYTF
.,TRBJ1-1,.,TRBV2,TGTGCCAGCAGTTTCAATCAGCCCACCTTGGAGGCTTTCTTT,CASSFNQPTLEAFF
TRBD1,TRBJ1-1,.,TRBV4-3,TGCGCCAGCAGCCAAGGAACAGGGGATAGTAAGACTGAAGCTTTCTTT,CASSQGTGDSKTEAFF
.,TRBJ1-1,.,TRBV7-9,TGTGCCAGCAGCTTAACCGGGGAGATGGCTGAAGCTTTCTTT,CASSLTGEMAEAFF
TRBD1,TRBJ1-6,.,TRBV6-2/TRBV6-3,TGTGCCAGCAGTTACCCCCGAACCCGGACAGGGTTAATGGGGGTGTCACCCCTCCACTTT,CASSYPRTRTGLMGVSPLHF
TRBD2,TRBJ2-1,.,TRBV15,TGTGCCACCAGCACGAGTAGCGGGGGGGCTTATGAGCAGTTCTTC,CATSTSSGGAYEQFF
.,TRBJ1-5,.,TRBV19,TGTGCCAGTAGTATTAGAATGGGAGATCAGCCCCAGCATTTT,CASSIRMGDQPQHF
.,TRBJ1-4,.,TRBV3-1/TRBV3-2,TGTGCCAGCAGCCAAGATCCGGACCTAGCCAGTGAAAAACTGTTTTTT,CASSQDPDLASEKLFF
.,TRBJ2-6,.,TRBV5-1,TGCGCCAGCAGCTTGGAGCTATCTGGGGCCAACGTCCTGACTTTC,CASSLELSGANVLTF
TRBD2,TRBJ2-5,.,TRBV29-1,TGCAGCGTTGTAGGGGCCGGGGGGGAGACCCAGTACTTC,CSVVGAGGETQYF
.,TRBJ2-7,.,TRBV11-2,TGTGCCAGCAGCTTAGGACCCGCCCAGCCTCGCGAGCAGTACTTC,CASSLGPAQPREQYF
TRBD2,TRBJ2-3,.,TRBV7-9,TGTGCCAGCAGCATAGTAGCGGGGGGGACAGATACGCAGTATTTT,CASSIVAGGTDTQYF
TRBD1,TRBJ1-1,.,TRBV6-5,TGTGCCAGCAGCTGGGACAGTAGCCCTGAAGCTTTCTTT,CASSWDSSPEAFF
TRBD1,TRBJ1-3,.,TRBV7-9,TGTGCCAGCAGCCCGGACAGGGGATATGGAAACACCATATATTTT,CASSPDRGYGNTIYF
.,TRBJ1-3,.,TRBV2,TGTGCCAGCAGTGATATATGGGCAGCCTCTGGAAACACCATATATTTT,CASSDIWAASGNTIYF
.,TRBJ1-5,.,TRBV5-6,TGTGCCAGCAGCTTGGCGATTAGCAATCAGCCCCAGCATTTT,CASSLAISNQPQHF
TRBD2,TRBJ2-3,.,TRBV7-8,TGTGCCAGCAGCCGACTGGCGGGGGGGCCCATTTCAACAGATACGCAGTATTTT,CASSRLAGGPISTDTQYF
.,TRBJ1-1,.,TRBV18,TGTGCCAGCTCCGAAGAAGTGGGGGCGAACACTGAAGCTTTCTTT,CASSEEVGANTEAFF
TRBD2,TRBJ2-1,.,TRBV6-5,TGTGCCAGCAGTTTCTCGCTAGCGGCAAACGACAATGAGCAGTTCTTC,CASSFSLAANDNEQFF
.,TRBJ2-2,.,TRBV2,TGTGCCAGCAGTGACGACTACCTGAACACCGGGGAGCTGTTTTTT,CASSDDYLNTGELFF
TRBD1,TRBJ2-1,.,TRBV20-1,TGCAGTGCTAGTCCGGGACAGGGTGGGCAGTTCTTC,CSASPGQGGQFF
.,TRBJ2-1,.,TRBV2,TGTGCCAGCAGTTACTACAACAATGAGCAGTTCTTC,CASSYYNNEQFF
TRBD1,TRBJ1-2,.,TRBV13,TGTGCCAGCAGCCAGGGACAGGTATACTATGGGGCGACCTTC,CASSQGQVYYGATF
.,TRBJ1-1,.,TRBV29-1,TGCAGCGTTGGAACGTCCAGGGACACTGAAGCTTTCTTT,CSVGTSRDTEAFF
.,TRBJ2-7,few,TRBV7-2,TGTGCCAGCAGCGAAGGACAGCCTCCCTACGAGCAGTACTTC,CASSEGQPPYEQYF
.,TRBJ1-5,.,TRBV30,TGTGCCTGGAGTGTAGACTCTCGGGATCAGCCCCAGCATTTT,CAWSVDSRDQPQHF
TRBD1,TRBJ1-5,.,TRBV7-2,TGTGCCAGCAGCTTCCAGGGGGCGAAACAGCCCCAGCATTTT,CASSFQGAKQPQHF
.,TRBJ1-3,.,TRBV3-1/TRBV3-2,TGTGCCAGCAGCCAACAGGCGTTCTCTGGAAACACCATATATTTT,CASSQQAFSGNTIYF
TRBD2,TRBJ2-1,once,TRBV7-7,TGTGCCAGCAGCCCTTTGGGCGGGGGGGTAGGTGATGAGCAGTTCTTC,CASSPLGGGVGDEQFF
.,TRBJ2-7,.,TRBV6-2/TRBV6-3,TGTGCCAGCAGTTACTGGGGGCACGAGCAGTACTTC,CASSYWGHEQYF
.,TRBJ1-2,.,TRBV2,TGTGCCAGCCCCATTAAGGGGGGGCGAGGCTACACCTTC,CASPIKGGRGYTF
TRBD1,TRBJ2-3,.,TRBV18,TGTGCCAGCTCAGATAAGACAGGGGGCGATACCACAGATACGCAGTATTTT,CASSDKTGGDTTDTQYF